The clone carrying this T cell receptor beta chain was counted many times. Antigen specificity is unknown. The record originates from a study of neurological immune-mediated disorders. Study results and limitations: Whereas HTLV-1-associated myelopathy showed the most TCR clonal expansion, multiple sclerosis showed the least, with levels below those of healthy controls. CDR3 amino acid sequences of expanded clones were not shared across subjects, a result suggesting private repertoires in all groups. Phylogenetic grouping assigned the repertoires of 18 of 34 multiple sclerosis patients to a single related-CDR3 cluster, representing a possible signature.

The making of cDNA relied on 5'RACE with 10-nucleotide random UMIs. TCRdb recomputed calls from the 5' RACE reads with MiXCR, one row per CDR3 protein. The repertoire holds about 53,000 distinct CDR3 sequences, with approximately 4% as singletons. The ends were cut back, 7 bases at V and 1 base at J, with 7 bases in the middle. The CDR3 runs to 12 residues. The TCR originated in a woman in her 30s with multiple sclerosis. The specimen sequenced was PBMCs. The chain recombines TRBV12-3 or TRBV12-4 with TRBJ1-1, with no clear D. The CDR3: CASKPTNTEAFF. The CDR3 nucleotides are TGTGCCAGCAAACCCACGAACACTGAAGCTTTCTTT.